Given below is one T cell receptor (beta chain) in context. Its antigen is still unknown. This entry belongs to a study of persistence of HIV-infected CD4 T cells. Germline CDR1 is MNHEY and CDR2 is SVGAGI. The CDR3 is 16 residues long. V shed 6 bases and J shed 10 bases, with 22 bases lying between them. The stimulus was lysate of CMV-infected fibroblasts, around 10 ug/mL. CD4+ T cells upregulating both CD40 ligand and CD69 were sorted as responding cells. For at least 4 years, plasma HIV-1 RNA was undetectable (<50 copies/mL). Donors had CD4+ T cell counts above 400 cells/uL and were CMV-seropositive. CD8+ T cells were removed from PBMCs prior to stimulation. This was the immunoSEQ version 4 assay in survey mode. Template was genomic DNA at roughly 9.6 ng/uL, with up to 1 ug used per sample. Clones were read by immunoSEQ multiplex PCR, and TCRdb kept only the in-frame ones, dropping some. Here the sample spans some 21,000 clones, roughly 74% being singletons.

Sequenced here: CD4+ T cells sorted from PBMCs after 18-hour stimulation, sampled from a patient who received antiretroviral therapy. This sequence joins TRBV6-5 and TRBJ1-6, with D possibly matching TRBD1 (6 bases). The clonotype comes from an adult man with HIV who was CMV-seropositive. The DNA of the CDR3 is TGTGCCAGCAGGTACGGGAAGGAGGGGGTCGGATCACCCCTCCACTTT. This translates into CASRYGKEGVGSPLHF.